What follows describes a single TCR beta chain. This sample stems from a study of CD8+ T cells in alopecia areata. Extracted RNA was reverse transcribed into cDNA, the sequencing template. Produced via immunoSEQ multiplex PCR; TCRdb's table is partial and in-frame only. The sample holds about 260,000 clones, 60% seen once. Treatment of the sample: oral pan-JAK inhibitor, 5-10 mg twice daily. The specimen was CD4+ T cells sorted from blood, collected at approximately week 52, from a patient treated with tofacitinib. The clonotype comes from a human donor with alopecia areata.

This CDR3 reads CASSLEFSPLHF. The CDR3 DNA follows: TGTGCCAGCAGCTTAGAGTTTTCACCCCTCCACTTT. V usage is TRBV5-4 and J usage is TRBJ1-6; no clear D. V lost 2 bases to trimming and J lost 9 bases, with 6 bases between them. The V gene's germline CDR1 is SGHNT and CDR2 YYREEE (reference sequence). CDR3 length equals 12 residues.